Listed below are T cell receptor beta chains from one sample, sequenced in a study of chemoradiotherapy in HPV16-positive cancers. TCRdb's table, derived via immunoSEQ multiplex PCR, lists solely in-frame clones and lacks some. The sample has some 30,000 clones; about 80% are singletons. Sequenced here: blood, sampled from a patient who underwent chemoradiotherapy. These receptors came from a human donor with HPV-associated anogenital cancer. Both conserved end residues are part of each CDR3. Each record gives: V gene, clone size, D gene, J gene, CDR3 protein, CDR3 DNA. The D gene is left open where the match is weak. Clone size is given for some rows only: seen once, a few or many times, or a class if the clone is expanded.

V gene: TRBV19
clone size: .
D gene: .
J gene: TRBJ1-5
CDR3 protein: CASSSQERNQPQHF
CDR3 DNA: TGTGCCAGTAGTAGTCAGGAGCGCAATCAGCCCCAGCATTTT

V gene: TRBV6-1
clone size: .
D gene: TRBD1
J gene: TRBJ2-7
CDR3 protein: CGTGGYTYEQYF
CDR3 DNA: TGTGGGACAGGGGGTTATACCTACGAGCAGTACTTC

V gene: TRBV5-1
clone size: .
D gene: TRBD2
J gene: TRBJ2-7
CDR3 protein: CASSAGAYEQYF
CDR3 DNA: TGCGCCAGCAGCGCGGGGGCCTACGAGCAGTACTTC

V gene: TRBV7-9
clone size: .
D gene: TRBD2
J gene: TRBJ2-1
CDR3 protein: CASSLVGGGLNEQFF
CDR3 DNA: TGTGCCAGCAGCTTAGTCGGCGGGGGGCTCAATGAGCAGTTCTTC

V gene: TRBV27
clone size: .
D gene: .
J gene: TRBJ1-2
CDR3 protein: CASSFIPGSGGYTF
CDR3 DNA: TGTGCCAGCAGTTTTATCCCCGGGTCGGGGGGCTACACCTTC

V gene: TRBV19
clone size: .
D gene: TRBD1
J gene: TRBJ1-3
CDR3 protein: CASSISDRGHTIYF
CDR3 DNA: TGTGCCAGTAGTATATCGGACAGGGGACACACCATATATTTT

V gene: TRBV6-1
clone size: medium-sized
D gene: TRBD1
J gene: TRBJ1-4
CDR3 protein: CASSAAPGQGLNEGLFF
CDR3 DNA: TGTGCCAGCAGTGCCGCACCGGGACAGGGATTAAATGAGGGTCTGTTTTTT

V gene: TRBV4-3
clone size: .
D gene: .
J gene: TRBJ2-1
CDR3 protein: CASSQVGLYNEQFF
CDR3 DNA: TGCGCCAGCAGCCAAGTTGGCCTATACAATGAGCAGTTCTTC

V gene: TRBV2
clone size: .
D gene: .
J gene: TRBJ2-4
CDR3 protein: CASSERRSEGGVVRNIQYF
CDR3 DNA: TGTGCCAGCAGTGAACGGAGGAGTGAGGGGGGGGTCGTCAGAAACATTCAGTACTTC

V gene: TRBV29-1
clone size: .
D gene: .
J gene: TRBJ1-2
CDR3 protein: CSVDWTDYGYTF
CDR3 DNA: TGCAGCGTTGATTGGACCGACTATGGCTACACCTTC

V gene: TRBV19
clone size: .
D gene: .
J gene: TRBJ2-2
CDR3 protein: CASSPRDLNTGELFF
CDR3 DNA: TGTGCCAGTAGTCCCCGGGACCTTAACACCGGGGAGCTGTTTTTT

V gene: TRBV27
clone size: .
D gene: TRBD1
J gene: TRBJ1-3
CDR3 protein: CASSRWTGTSGNTIYF
CDR3 DNA: TGTGCCAGCAGTCGATGGACAGGGACATCGGGAAACACCATATATTTT

V gene: TRBV7-2
clone size: .
D gene: .
J gene: TRBJ2-7
CDR3 protein: CASSLVGRKGEQYF
CDR3 DNA: TGTGCCAGCAGCTTGGTCGGTCGGAAGGGCGAGCAGTACTTC

V gene: TRBV5-6
clone size: .
D gene: TRBD1
J gene: TRBJ1-5
CDR3 protein: CASSSGTGFNQPQHF
CDR3 DNA: TGTGCCAGCAGTTCCGGGACAGGGTTTAATCAGCCCCAGCATTTT